A single sample gave rise to the 15 T cell receptor beta chains below, sequenced in a study of T cell repertoires in cytomegalovirus infection. No antigens are known for them. Each CDR3 protein is one row after TCRdb ran MiXCR on the reads. Of approximately 120,000 distinct CDR3 sequences in the sample, approximately 30% were seen once. The sample in question was CD8+ T cells from cultured PBMCs, obtained from culture after CMV antigen stimulation. The origin of the receptors is a human donor in good health (CMV status not recorded). Some clones in this sample may be carry-over from other donors' samples.

The chain links TRBV7-6 to TRBJ2-5, with 11 bases matching TRBD2. Trimming removed 4 bases from V and 4 bases from J; junction bases left unmatched: 5. There are 15 residues in the CDR3. The germline V gene encodes CDR1 SGHVS and CDR2 FNYEAQ. CDR3 nucleotide sequence: TGTGCCAGCAGCTCTAGCGGGGGGATTCTAGAGACCCAGTACTTC. Its protein is CASSSSGGILETQYF.

This clonotype was seen many times. The J gene is TRBJ2-5, the V gene TRBV7-2; 9 nucleotides align to TRBD1. Germline-derived CDR1 and CDR2 are SGHTA and FQGNSA. This CDR3 has 16 residues. V gave up 0 bases and J gave up 1 base; unmatched junction bases: 3. The CDR3 here is CASSLAGTGFQETQYF. The CDR3 bases are TGTGCCAGCAGCTTAGCCGGGACAGGGTTCCAAGAGACCCAGTACTTC.

V is TRBV19 and J is TRBJ2-7; D is undetermined. In germline, CDR1 is LNHDA, CDR2 SQIVND (reference sequence). Trimming removed 1 base from V and 2 bases from J, with 12 bases in between. This CDR3 contains 15 residues. CDR3 residues: CASSIAFHLTYEQYF. CDR3 DNA sequence: TGTGCCAGTAGTATAGCCTTCCACCTAACCTACGAGCAGTACTTC.

The rearrangement joins TRBV7-4 to TRBJ1-3, with D possibly matching TRBD1 (5 bases). The V gene's germline CDR1 is SGHVT and CDR2 SQSDAQ. The CDR3 runs to 14 residues. The germline V and J ends were trimmed by 4 bases and 9 bases, with 16 bases remaining between them. The CDR3: CASSSAQGSGTIYF. In DNA, the CDR3 is TGTGCCAGCAGCTCAGCCCAGGGCTCGGGCACCATATATTTT.

This clonotype has a handful of counts. The chain joins TRBV11-2 to TRBJ1-3, with D unclear. Looked up from germline, CDR1 is SGHAT and CDR2 is FQNNGV. The CDR3 runs to 16 residues. Trimming shortened V by 2 bases and J by 0 bases, and 11 bases separated the two germline ends. The DNA of the CDR3 is TGTGCCAGCAGCTTATACTACAGCGGCTCTGGAAACACCATATATTTT. Translated: CASSLYYSGSGNTIYF.

This clonotype has just a few counts. The rearrangement links TRBV7-9 to TRBJ2-7; possible D gene TRBD2, 5 bases. V lost 5 bases and J 2 bases, leaving 10 bases between the germline ends. The CDR3 contains 13 residues. Germline values: CDR1 SEHNR, CDR2 FQNEAQ (reference sequence). The CDR3 DNA reads as TGTGCCAGCAGCCCCGACGGGGCCTACGAGCAGTACTTC. Its protein product is CASSPDGAYEQYF.

In this sample, this clonotype turned up a few times. The rearrangement joins TRBV6-2 or TRBV6-3 to TRBJ1-2; D is ambiguous. Trimming took off 10 bases at V and 4 bases at J, with 10 bases between the two ends. The CDR3 contains 11 residues. CDR1 and CDR2 (germline): MNHEY, SVGEGT. CDR3 protein: CATETSYGYTF. The DNA for the CDR3 is TGTGCCACCGAGACAAGCTATGGCTACACCTTC.

This chain connects TRBV20-1 to TRBJ2-7; possibly TRBD2 for D (6 bases). CDR1 and CDR2 from the germline V gene are DFQATT and SNEGSKA (reference sequence). Trimming took 3 bases from V and 1 from J, leaving 10 bases between them. The CDR3 consists of 13 residues. The CDR3 nucleotides are TGCAGTGCTAGTTCGCGGGAATCCTACGAGCAGTACTTC. Translation: CSASSRESYEQYF.

As concerns this clonotype: Given a much more abundant clone one base away, this may be a read error. This sequence joins TRBV4-1 and TRBJ1-3; perhaps TRBD1 as D (5 bases). The V gene's germline CDR1 is MGHRA and CDR2 YSYEKL. This CDR3 is built from 17 residues. Trimming removed 0 bases at V and 5 bases at J, with 17 bases between. The DNA of the CDR3 is TGCGCCAGCAGCCAAGATAGTCCCGGGACTACTCGAAACACCATATATTTT. Translating gives CASSQDSPGTTRNTIYF.

This clonotype was counted ten times or more. The V call is TRBV7-2, the J call TRBJ1-5; D gene uncertain. V was trimmed by 3 bases and J by 6 bases, leaving 12 bases between them. The CDR3 runs to 14 residues. The V gene's germline CDR1 is SGHTA and CDR2 FQGNSA. DNA of the CDR3: TGTGCCAGCAGCTTTTCGTCGGATGGTCAGCCCCAGCATTTT. Its translation is CASSFSSDGQPQHF.

This clonotype was detected a few times. The chain carries TRBV28 and TRBJ2-1, with 8 bases aligning to TRBD1. From germline, CDR1 is MDHEN and CDR2 SYDVKM. The CDR3 has 16 amino acids. Unmatched junction bases numbered 11, after V lost 3 bases and J lost 7 bases. The CDR3 loop reads CASSFLGQDTLNEQFF. For the CDR3, the DNA is TGTGCCAGCAGTTTTTTGGGACAGGATACCTTGAATGAGCAGTTCTTC.

This clonotype was seen a handful of times. The V call is TRBV6-1, the J call TRBJ1-1; the D gene is possibly TRBD1 (5 bases). Trimming cost V 3 bases and J 4 bases, with 12 bases left between them. The germline V gene encodes CDR1 MNHNS and CDR2 SASEGT. CDR3 length: 14 residues. The CDR3 loop reads CASSDREYLTEAFF. CDR3 bases: TGTGCCAGCAGTGACAGGGAATATCTCACTGAAGCTTTCTTT.

This clonotype was counted ten times or more. V usage is TRBV6-2 or TRBV6-3 and J usage is TRBJ1-1; D not resolved. Germline values: CDR1 MNHEY, CDR2 SVGEGT. V was cut by 4 bases and J by 1 base, with 10 bases left in between. The CDR3 consists of 14 residues. CDR3 in amino acids: CASSSAQPNTEAFF. The CDR3 DNA sequence: TGTGCCAGCAGTTCGGCGCAGCCGAACACTGAAGCTTTCTTT.

The chain has TRBV10-3 and TRBJ2-2; TRBD1 aligns across 7 bases. The V and J ends lost 6 bases and 0 bases, in that order; junction bases with no gene match: 4. This CDR3 is 15 amino acids long. The V gene's germline CDR1 is ENHRY and CDR2 SYGVKD. The CDR3 region is CAISPTGANTGELFF. The CDR3 DNA follows: TGTGCCATCAGCCCCACAGGGGCGAACACCGGGGAGCTGTTTTTT.

The rearrangement joins TRBV6-5 to TRBJ2-6; no clear D gene. Germline V lookup: CDR1 MNHEY, CDR2 SVGAGI. With 5 bases removed from V and 0 bases from J, the gap between germline ends came to 5 bases. The CDR3 extends over 14 amino acids. Written as DNA, the CDR3 is TGTGCCAGCAGTAGGAGCTCTGGGGCCAACGTCCTGACTTTC. Amino acids: CASSRSSGANVLTF.